This TCR beta chain came from a study of T cells in Graves' hyperthyroidism and ophthalmopathy. Newly diagnosed patients aged 18 to 65 had hyperthyroidism of under 2 months' duration. From RNA transcripts, TCR beta CDR3 regions were amplified. Primed by the HTBI set, a first-round RT-PCR was run on the TCR CDR3. TCRdb independently ran MiXCR on the multiplex PCR reads; one entry per CDR3 protein. The table lists approximately 600,000 distinct CDR3 sequences, around 16% of them singletons. In germline, CDR1 is SGHNT, CDR2 YYREEE (reference sequence). V was cut by 3 bases and J by 6 bases, with 15 bases left in between. The CDR3 sequence is 15 residues long.

The TCR sequence derives from a woman aged 30 to 39 with Graves' hyperthyroidism. The sequencing input was blood. The chain recombines TRBV5-4 with TRBJ1-4, with D possibly being TRBD1 (6 bases). The CDR3 DNA reads TGTGCCAGCAGCTCAGGACAGCTGGAGGATGAAAAACTGTTTTTT. This sequence encodes CASSSGQLEDEKLFF.